This T cell receptor (beta chain) was profiled in a study of blood T cell repertoires in COVID-19. Study-level background: Nucleic acid was either cDNA or gDNA, and it came from T cells, B-cell-depleted T cells, or PBMCs.

This CDR3 is 15 amino acids long. Germline-derived CDR1 and CDR2 are SGHDT and YYEEEE. V lost 6 bases and J lost 0, with 15 bases in between. TCRdb keeps only in-frame clones here, not all; method: immunoSEQ multiplex PCR. Of 200,000 or so clones listed, around 81% are singletons. Participants had their cohort set by participant-reported clinical history. Two negative PCRs, clearance, or symptom resolution were required of recovered Cohort 3 donors. Sequences were obtained from PBMCs or T cells enriched from blood (not recorded which). This rearrangement joins TRBV5-6 to TRBJ1-1; D is uncertain. The sequence came from a middle-aged man who had recovered from COVID-19. CDR3 protein: CASTRRGRVNTEAFF. CDR3 sequence (DNA): TGTGCCAGCACTCGTCGCGGGCGGGTGAACACTGAAGCTTTCTTT.